This record covers a single T cell receptor (beta chain). The antigen this receptor binds is unknown. Qualities for individual bases were not recorded, and no much larger clone is one base off. The record originates from a study of T cells after posttransplantation cyclophosphamide (TCRdb year 2016). Background for the entire study: Using TRB sequencing, the study followed how the T cell repertoire rebuilt after myeloablative bone marrow transplantation with posttransplantation cyclophosphamide given as GVHD prophylaxis. Antigen receptor sequencing was done on samples from roughly 35 PTCy-treated patients and from 15 to 20 related bone marrow donors of those patients. Public TRB sequences were searched against a database of over 3,600 sequences associated with responses to pathogens, tumor antigens, self-antigens and alloantigens. In 3 patients, TRB sequencing was also performed on up to about 3 more blood samples taken 2 to 5.2 years after transplant, and in 4 patients, pretransplant blood was also TRB-sequenced. TRB sequencing was performed on blood from all 35 or so PTCy patients with 1-year posttransplant specimens. Because TRA and TRB clonality were tightly correlated in 8 or 9 samples, subsequent TCR analyses were focused on TRB only. The full study reports these points: The TRB repertoires of T cells infiltrating skin or GI tract showed only limited overlap with the TRB repertoires of T cells in blood. At 1-2 months, donor-recipient similarity was low but rose over the first year, and the later blood repertoires were often dominated by donor CD8+ memory clones. Across 45 or so patients, TRB clonality was highly associated with recipient CMV seropositivity and CMV reactivation, and PTCy diversity was similar to diversity in CNI/methotrexate controls.

TRB sequencing was run on genomic DNA with either the immunoSEQ assay at survey resolution or the hsTCRB kit. As for how the authors treated the data: The immunoSEQ software was used for initial read processing, and the LymphoSeq R package was used for repertoire analyses. Clonality was computed as 1 minus normalized Shannon entropy, and a Gini coefficient was also calculated for each TRB dataset. Phenotypes of unsorted samples were inferred by mapping TRB sequences from sorted subsets of the recipient or donor onto unsorted samples of the same recipient. The clones in this table, taken by TCRdb from immuneACCESS, are in-frame only. Not every clone is retained; where verified, under half of the shortfall comes from an unresolved V gene, and the cause of the rest is unknown. From that table come the V and J calls and clone size; the DNA was used to work out D and trimming. This sample comprises more than 50,000 clones, more than 70% of them detected only once. The ten largest clones capture approximately 2.6% of the sample.

The CDR3 goes from the cysteine to the phenylalanine over 16 residues. Only CDR3 DNA remains: 48 bases, in frame from the first base. V has 2 bases trimmed and J has 8 bases trimmed; junction bases matching no gene number 15. Reading the germline V gene gives CDR1 LGHNT and CDR2 FRNRAP. PTCy-treated patients came from a prospective multi-institutional clinical trial. Mononuclear cells from peripheral blood and bone marrow were separated by Ficoll-Hypaque density centrifugation and then cryopreserved. Material for sequencing was PBMCs. The sequence came from a man younger than 45 with a blood cancer, CMV-positive, and with a related stem cell donor. Rearrangement joined TRBV12-5 to TRBJ2-7; 7 bases in between match TRBD1. CDR3 sequence: CASGLTTGDTLSKQYF. The DNA sequence follows: TGTGCTAGTGGTTTGACAACAGGGGATACCCTCTCCAAGCAGTACTTC.